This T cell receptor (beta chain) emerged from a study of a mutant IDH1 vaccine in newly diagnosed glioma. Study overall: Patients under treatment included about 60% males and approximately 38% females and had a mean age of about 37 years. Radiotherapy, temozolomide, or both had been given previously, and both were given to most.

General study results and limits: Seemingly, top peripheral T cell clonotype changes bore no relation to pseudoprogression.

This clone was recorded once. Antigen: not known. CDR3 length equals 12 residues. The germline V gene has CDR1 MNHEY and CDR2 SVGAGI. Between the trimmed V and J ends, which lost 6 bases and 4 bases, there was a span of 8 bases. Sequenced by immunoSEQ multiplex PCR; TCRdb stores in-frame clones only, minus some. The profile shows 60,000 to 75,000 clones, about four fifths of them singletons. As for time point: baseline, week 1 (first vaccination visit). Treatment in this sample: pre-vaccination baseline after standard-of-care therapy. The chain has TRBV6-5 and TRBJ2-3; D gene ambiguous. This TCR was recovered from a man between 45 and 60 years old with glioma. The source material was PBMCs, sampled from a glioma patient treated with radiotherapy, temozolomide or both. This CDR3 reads CASSLGPDTQYF. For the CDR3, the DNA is TGTGCCAGCAGCCTCGGACCAGATACGCAGTATTTT.